The 2 T cell receptor beta chains reported below all come from one sample, sequenced in a study of OX40 agonist ivuxolimab in advanced cancers. Repertoires were generated with immunoSEQ multiplex PCR, while TCRdb's copy carries only in-frame clones and drops some. In the table there are around 150,000 clones, roughly 91% of which are singletons. The starting material was CD4+ or CD8+ T cells sorted from blood, obtained in a trial of the OX40 agonist ivuxolimab. The receptors here all came from an adult with an advanced solid tumor such as melanoma, head and neck, liver or kidney cancer.

The genes are TRBV7-2 and TRBJ2-7; TRBD2 matches at 13 bases. Trimming took 1 base from V and 5 from J; bases not matched to a gene: 5. The CDR3 is 16 residues long. The germline CDR1 and CDR2 sequences are SGHTA and FQGNSA. The CDR3 DNA is TGTGCCAGCAGCTTAGGGACTAGCGGGAGTGGCCACGAGCAGTACTTC. Its protein product is CASSLGTSGSGHEQYF.

A single count supports this clone. The V gene is TRBV5-4, the J gene TRBJ1-2; no clear D. Germline V gene data show CDR1 as SGHNT and CDR2 as YYREEE (reference sequence). CDR3 size: 15 residues. Trimming removed 4 bases at V and 4 bases at J, with 17 bases between. This CDR3 reads CASSPLRGFFYGYTF. Here the CDR3 DNA reads TGTGCCAGCAGCCCCCTTCGGGGTTTCTTCTATGGCTACACCTTC.